The 5 T cell receptor beta chains below come from one sample, sequenced in a study of T cells after yellow fever vaccination. TCRdb used MiXCR to reprocess the 5' RACE reads, holding one entry per CDR3 protein. The sample yields approximately 300,000 distinct CDR3 sequences, over 8% seen once. The source material was PBMCs, sampled on the day of the first yellow fever vaccination. The receptors come from a man younger than 30 who received the YFV17D yellow fever vaccine.

This clonotype was found a few times. This rearrangement joins TRBV5-1 to TRBJ2-7, with D possibly TRBD1 on 5 matching bases. This CDR3 region has 14 residues. Trimming stripped 0 bases from V and 5 bases from J, with 12 bases between. Germline loops: CDR1 SGHRS, CDR2 YFSETQ. The DNA for the CDR3 is TGCGCCAGCAGCTTGGGTGCAGGGTTGGACGAGCAGTACTTC. Residues: CASSLGAGLDEQYF.

The sample holds a few counts of this clonotype. This rearrangement joins TRBV5-1 to TRBJ1-4, with D perhaps TRBD1 (6 bases). The CDR3 extends over 18 amino acids. CDR1 is SGHRS, CDR2 YFSETQ, per germline. Trimming pared 3 bases from V and 8 bases from J, leaving 26 bases between. The CDR3 sequence is CASSYALRGRGPAEKLFF. CDR3 nucleotides: TGCGCCAGCAGCTATGCCCTGAGGGGCAGGGGACCGGCCGAAAAACTGTTTTTT. The full variable domain, its missing parts supplied by reference TRBV5-1 and TRBJ1-4, is KAGVTQTPRYLIKTRGQQVTLSCSPISGHRSVSWYQQTPGQGLQFLFEYFSETQRNKGNFPGRFSGRQFSNSRSEMNVSTLELGDSALYLCASSYALRGRGPAEKLFFGSGTQLSVL.

This clonotype appeared a few times. The V and J genes are TRBV7-9 and TRBJ1-2; tentative D call: TRBD1 (6 bases). The germline V and J ends were trimmed by 2 bases and 9 bases, with 16 bases remaining between them. This CDR3 spans 14 amino acids. The germline CDR1 and CDR2 sequences are SEHNR and FQNEAQ (reference sequence). CDR3 in amino acids: CASSLIGRGDSYTF. The CDR3 DNA reads as TGTGCCAGCAGCTTAATTGGACGGGGGGACAGCTACACCTTC.

There are a few counts of this clonotype. The chain has TRBV7-2 and TRBJ2-7, with D tentatively TRBD1 (5 bases). Trimming left V 4 bases short and J 7 bases short, with 17 bases between. Germline loops: CDR1 SGHTA, CDR2 FQGNSA. The CDR3 has 14 amino acids. CDR3 protein: CASSSAPGFGEQYF. The DNA for the CDR3 is TGTGCCAGCAGCTCCGCCCCAGGGTTCGGAGAGCAGTACTTC.

This clonotype was seen a handful of times. CDR3 amino acids: CASSPYHARKVLNNEQFF. The DNA for the CDR3 is TGTGCCAGCAGCCCATACCATGCTCGGAAGGTATTAAACAATGAGCAGTTCTTC. The chain combines TRBV11-1 with TRBJ2-1; D gene ambiguous. The CDR3 is made up of 18 amino acids. The ends were cut back, 5 bases at V and 5 bases at J, with 25 bases in the middle. Germline CDR1 SGHAT, CDR2 FQDESV (reference sequence).